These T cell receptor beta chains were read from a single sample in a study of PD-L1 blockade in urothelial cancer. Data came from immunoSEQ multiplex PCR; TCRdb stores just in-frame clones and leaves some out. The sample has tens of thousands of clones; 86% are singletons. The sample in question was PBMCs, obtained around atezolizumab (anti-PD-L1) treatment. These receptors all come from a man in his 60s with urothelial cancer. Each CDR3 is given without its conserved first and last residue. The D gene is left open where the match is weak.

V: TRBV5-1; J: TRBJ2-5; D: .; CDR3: ASSSQGSQETQY
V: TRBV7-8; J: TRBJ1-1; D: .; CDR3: ASSPTITGGAEAF
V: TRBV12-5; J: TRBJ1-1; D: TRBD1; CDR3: ASGPPPGTATRGTEAF
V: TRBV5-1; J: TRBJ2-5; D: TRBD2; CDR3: ASSLGLAGARETQY
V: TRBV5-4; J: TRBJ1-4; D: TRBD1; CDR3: ASSSGQVNEKLF
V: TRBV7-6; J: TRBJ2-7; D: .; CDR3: ASSLESQGLSYEQY
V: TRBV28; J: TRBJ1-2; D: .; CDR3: ASSPRGGLYGYT
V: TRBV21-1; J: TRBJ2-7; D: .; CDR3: ASSKPDRGHHEQY
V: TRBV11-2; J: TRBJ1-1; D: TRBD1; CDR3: ASSLVGGQGSAEAF
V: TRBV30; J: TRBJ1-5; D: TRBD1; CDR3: AWGTGVQPQH
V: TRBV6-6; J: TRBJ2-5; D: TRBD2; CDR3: ASSSGTSIRGETQY
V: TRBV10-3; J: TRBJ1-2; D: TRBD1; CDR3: AISGQGYGYT
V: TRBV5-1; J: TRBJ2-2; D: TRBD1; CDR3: ASSAGQGANTGELF
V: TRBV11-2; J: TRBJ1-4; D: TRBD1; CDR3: ASSFGTGMGEKLF
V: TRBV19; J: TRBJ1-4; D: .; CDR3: ASRKTGLSNEKLF
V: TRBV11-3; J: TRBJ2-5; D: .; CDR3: ASSLGLGYQETQY
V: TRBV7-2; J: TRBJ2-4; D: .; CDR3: ASSSRLGNIQY
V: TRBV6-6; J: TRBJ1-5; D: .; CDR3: ASLTQGWGNQPQH
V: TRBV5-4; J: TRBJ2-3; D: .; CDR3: ASSGGAPLISTDTQY
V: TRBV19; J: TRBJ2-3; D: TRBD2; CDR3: ASSPGGPPDTQY
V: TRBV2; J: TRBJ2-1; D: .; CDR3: ASSPDRFNEQF
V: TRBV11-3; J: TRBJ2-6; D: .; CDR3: ASSSGSGANVLT
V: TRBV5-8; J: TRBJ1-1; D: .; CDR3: ASSLIGGDRKAF
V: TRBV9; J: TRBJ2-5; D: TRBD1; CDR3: ASSGDRGFETQY
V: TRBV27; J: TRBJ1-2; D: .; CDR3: ASSLDGGWYGYT
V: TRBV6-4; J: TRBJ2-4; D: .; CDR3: ASSDPEGPEQVEKNIQY
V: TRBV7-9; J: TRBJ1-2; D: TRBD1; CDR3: ASSFTDRAAGYT
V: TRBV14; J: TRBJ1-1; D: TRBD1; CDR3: ASSRGQGRNTEAF
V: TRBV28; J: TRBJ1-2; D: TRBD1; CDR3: ASSTTGANYGYT
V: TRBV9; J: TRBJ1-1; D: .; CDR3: ASSGGLHNTEAF
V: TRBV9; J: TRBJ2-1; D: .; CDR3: ASSVGSLQVATSEQF
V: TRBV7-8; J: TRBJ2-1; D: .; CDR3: ASSSGGRPNYNEQF
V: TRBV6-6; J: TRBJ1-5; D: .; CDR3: ATMWTANSNQPQH
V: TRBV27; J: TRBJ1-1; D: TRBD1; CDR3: ASSLLDRASEAF
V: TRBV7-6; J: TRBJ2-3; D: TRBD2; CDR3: ASSLVARGVLDTQY
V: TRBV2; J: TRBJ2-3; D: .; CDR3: ASSSGGWDTQY
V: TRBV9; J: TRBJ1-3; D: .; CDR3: ASSVGGGNSGNTIY
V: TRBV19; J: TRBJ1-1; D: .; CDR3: ATLGGNTEAF
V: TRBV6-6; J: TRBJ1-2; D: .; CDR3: ATRGAGSIHYGYT
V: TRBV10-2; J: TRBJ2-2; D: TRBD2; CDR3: ASSRLAGVMGGELF
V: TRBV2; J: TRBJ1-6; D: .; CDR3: ASSEGQNSPLH
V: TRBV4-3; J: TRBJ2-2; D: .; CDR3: ASSQDRGQGANTGELF
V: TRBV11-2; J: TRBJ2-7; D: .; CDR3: ASSPHSYEQY
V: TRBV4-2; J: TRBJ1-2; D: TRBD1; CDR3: ASSLWDRVEYGYT
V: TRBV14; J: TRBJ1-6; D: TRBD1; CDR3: ASSQVRGSSPLH
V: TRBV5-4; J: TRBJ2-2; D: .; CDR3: ASSSGIANTGELF